This T cell receptor (beta chain) is from a study of response to subunit inactivated influenza vaccine. V lost 4 bases and J lost 10, with 15 bases in between. Germline V lookup: CDR1 SGHRS, CDR2 YFSETQ. The CDR3 is 13 residues long. Broader study findings: Authors proposed each seasonal influenza vaccination draws in few new T cells.

TCRdb recomputed calls from the RT-PCR reads with MiXCR, one row per CDR3 protein. The sample carries some 520,000 distinct CDR3 sequences, about 17% recorded once. In this sample, this clonotype turned up a few times. Its target is unknown. The sequencing used CD4+ T cells sorted from PBMCs, collected about 23 months after vaccination. This sequence was found in a man aged 50 to 69 who received an inactivated influenza vaccine. The chain employs TRBV5-1 and TRBJ2-1; no reliable D call. The CDR3 DNA sequence: TGCGCCAGCAGCCTTGACGTTGGCGGCGAGCAGTTCTTC. It is translated as CASSLDVGGEQFF.